This TCR beta chain is from a study of TIL therapy for anti-PD-1-resistant metastatic lung cancer (dated by TCRdb to 2020 to 2023). With regard to the full study: Tumors were harvested prior to any PD-1/PD-L1 blockade, after which nivolumab was administered to patients, and lymphodepletion, expanded TIL infusion and IL-2 were given to patients who progressed. Among the enrolled patients, the median age was nearly 55 years (range about 38-75), and the median tumor PD-L1 proportion score was more than 4.5%. The cohort was predominantly lung adenocarcinoma, with four EGFR-mutant and two ALK-rearranged tumors, and half of patients were current or former smokers. Across the cohort, whole-exome sequencing showed a median non-synonymous tumor mutation burden of approximately 1.5 mutations per megabase. Clonotypes were tracked across tumor, expanded TIL product and serial blood samples by T cell receptor beta sequencing of tumor and peripheral blood.

Beyond this particular receptor, the publication reports: Clonotypes from the infused TIL partially replaced the baseline peripheral repertoire and then declined over months, and persistence showed no apparent association with response. The cohort was highly selected, with more treatment-naive, never-smoker and oncogene-addicted patients than typical, limiting generalizability. The study protocol defined all tumor marker inferences as exploratory.

To note about this clone: No cognate antigen has been identified for it. Base qualities are missing; no much larger clone stands one base away.

Sample time point, as interpreted from the label and publication: pre-treatment sample, taken before nivolumab and TIL therapy. Adults with stage 4 NSCLC were enrolled in a dual-center phase I trial from late 2017 to early 2020. Samples were obtained from a single-arm, open-label phase I trial in which tumor-infiltrating lymphocyte therapy with nivolumab was evaluated in advanced non-small cell lung cancer. Mononuclear cells from blood collected in EDTA tubes were isolated on a Ficoll gradient and snap-frozen as pellets, and DNA was then extracted using a Qiagen mini-prep kit. The immunoSEQ v3 hsTCRB kit was used to amplify TCR beta CDR3 regions from genomic DNA through bias-controlled multiplex PCR. TCR libraries were sequenced on an Illumina NextSeq 500 to some 2.2 million read pairs for survey level or about 4.5-6.5 million for deep level. In the paper's pipeline: Clonality was reported by immunoSEQ Analyzer software, which also assigned V, D and J genes and filtered out non-productive sequences. Repertoires of infused TIL and blood were compared using productive Simpson clonality and the Morisita overlap index of productive TRB rearrangements. The absolute count of a clonotype in blood was estimated by multiplying the lymphocyte count by the CD3+ fraction and by the productive frequency of the clone. The source is immuneACCESS, and TCRdb retained only in-frame sequences with V and J called. Part of the clones is not carried over; for the studies checked, unresolved V genes explain less than half of this, and the remainder is unexplained. That table gives V, J and clone size, and the DNA gave D and trimming. The sample table lists over 20,000 clones, around 79% of them with a count of one. The ten biggest clones cover under 7.5% of the sample.

According to the germline V gene (reference sequence), CDR1 reads WNHNN and CDR2 reads SYGVQD. The CDR3 has 11 amino acids, counting the end cysteine and phenylalanine. Left in the record is the CDR3 DNA by itself, 33 bases read in frame from the first base. The germline V end is reduced by 6 bases and the J end by 6 bases; junction bases left unmatched: 0. The rearranged segments are TRBV10-1 and TRBJ2-7, with 9 middle bases fitting TRBD1. The sample was blood, taken at baseline. The clonotype was recovered from a person aged 25-85 years with non-small cell lung cancer. CDR3 protein: CASRTGGEQYF. At the DNA level, the sequence is TGCGCCAGCAGGACAGGGGGCGAGCAGTACTTC.